This is a list of T cell receptor beta chains from one sample in a study of human T cells and chemical hapten exposure. TCRdb re-derived calls from the RACE reads in MiXCR, one entry per CDR3 protein. The sample lists roughly 30,000 distinct CDR3 sequences, approximately 9% seen once, with about 7% in the top ten. This specimen consisted of whole blood, obtained in connection with sensitization to the hapten diphenylcyclopropenone (DPC). The receptors here all came from a man under 40 with alopecia areata. Some clones in this sample may be carry-over from other donors' samples. CDR3s include the opening cysteine and the closing phenylalanine or tryptophan. The order of the fields is D gene, V gene, clone size, J gene, CDR3 protein, CDR3 DNA. A D gene is named only where the DNA matches it firmly. A clone size is listed for some rows: how often the clone was seen (once, few, many), or a class if it is expanded.

.	TRBV29-1	.	TRBJ2-1	CSVGLDNEQFF	TGCAGCGTTGGGTTAGACAATGAGCAGTTCTTC
.	TRBV5-1	few	TRBJ2-3	CASSLVGVSDTQYF	TGCGCCAGCAGCTTAGTCGGGGTCTCAGATACGCAGTATTTT
TRBD2	TRBV29-1	many	TRBJ2-3	CSVVRTSGPDTQYF	TGCAGCGTTGTTCGGACTAGCGGGCCAGATACGCAGTATTTT
.	TRBV29-1	many	TRBJ1-2	CSVGGYTF	TGCAGCGTAGGGGGCTACACCTTC
TRBD1	TRBV29-1	.	TRBJ2-5	CSVEDPDRKETQYF	TGCAGCGTTGAAGATCCGGACAGGAAAGAGACCCAGTACTTC
.	TRBV5-1	many	TRBJ1-1	CASSLSQPNTEAFF	TGCGCCAGCAGCTTGAGTCAACCGAACACTGAAGCTTTCTTT
TRBD2	TRBV20-1	.	TRBJ2-1	CSAPSPVSVAGIMQFF	TGCAGTGCTCCCAGTCCAGTGAGCGTAGCGGGGATTATGCAGTTCTTC
.	TRBV10-3	.	TRBJ1-3	CAIRDQSGNTIYF	TGTGCCATCCGAGATCAGTCAGGAAACACCATATATTTT
.	TRBV9	many	TRBJ2-5	CASSVAFGWQETQYF	TGTGCCAGCAGCGTAGCCTTTGGATGGCAAGAGACCCAGTACTTC
.	TRBV29-1	many	TRBJ1-1	CSVDPGQTEAFF	TGCAGCGTTGATCCTGGGCAGACTGAAGCTTTCTTT
.	TRBV7-2	many	TRBJ2-3	CASTLEGHPDTQYF	TGTGCCAGCACCCTGGAGGGCCATCCAGATACGCAGTATTTT
.	TRBV6-6	few	TRBJ2-7	CASSYSTVRPNPEQYF	TGTGCCAGCAGTTACTCGACTGTAAGACCGAACCCCGAGCAGTACTTC
.	TRBV11-3	many	TRBJ2-7	CASSYHEQYF	TGTGCCAGCAGCTACCACGAGCAGTACTTC
TRBD2	TRBV4-3	.	TRBJ2-3	CASSPQGRVLTRDTQYF	TGCGCCAGCAGTCCCCAAGGGAGGGTCCTTACCAGAGATACGCAGTATTTT
TRBD1	TRBV11-2	many	TRBJ2-5	CASSGTAQETQYF	TGTGCCAGCAGCGGGACAGCGCAAGAGACCCAGTACTTC
.	TRBV30	.	TRBJ2-7	CAWNEQYF	TGTGCCTGGAACGAGCAGTACTTC
.	TRBV29-1	few	TRBJ2-3	CSVEGRAGTDTQYF	TGCAGCGTTGAAGGCAGGGCAGGCACAGATACGCAGTATTTT
TRBD2	TRBV7-9	.	TRBJ2-7	CASSSSSGTYEQYF	TGTGCCAGCAGCTCGTCTAGCGGGACCTACGAGCAGTACTTC
TRBD1	TRBV24-1	.	TRBJ2-5	CATSDNGQAQETQYF	TGTGCCACCAGTGACAACGGACAGGCCCAAGAGACCCAGTACTTC
.	TRBV19	many	TRBJ1-2	CASTGTVGYTF	TGTGCCAGTACCGGGACGGTCGGCTACACCTTC
TRBD1	TRBV6-2/TRBV6-3	few	TRBJ2-7	CASSYRDRRKYF	TGTGCCAGCAGTTACCGGGACAGGAGAAAGTACTTC
.	TRBV19	many	TRBJ2-7	CAVRGGTHYEQYF	TGTGCCGTCAGAGGAGGGACACACTACGAGCAGTACTTC
.	TRBV6-6	.	TRBJ1-6	CASSTDINSPLHF	TGTGCCAGCAGTACCGACATTAATTCACCCCTCCACTTT
TRBD2	TRBV30	many	TRBJ2-5	CAWSVSLSGANLGYQETQYF	TGTGCCTGGAGTGTATCCTTAAGCGGGGCCAATCTAGGATACCAAGAGACCCAGTACTTC
.	TRBV5-5	many	TRBJ1-1	CASSLTGLGAFF	TGTGCCAGCAGCTTGACAGGGTTGGGCGCTTTCTTT
.	TRBV29-1	many	TRBJ2-5	CSVGEYGQTQYF	TGCAGCGTTGGGGAGTACGGACAGACCCAGTACTTC
.	TRBV7-9	many	TRBJ2-5	CASSSWGTKETQYF	TGTGCCAGCAGCTCCTGGGGGACAAAAGAGACCCAGTACTTC
.	TRBV6-2/TRBV6-3	.	TRBJ2-7	CASSRSSGIHEQYF	TGTGCCAGCAGCAGATCCTCAGGGATCCACGAGCAGTACTTC
.	TRBV10-1	few	TRBJ2-2	CASASNTGELFF	TGCGCCAGCGCCTCTAACACCGGGGAGCTGTTTTTT
.	TRBV15	.	TRBJ1-4	CATSMGGNEKLFF	TGTGCCACCAGCATGGGGGGTAATGAAAAACTGTTTTTT
TRBD2	TRBV24-1	many	TRBJ2-5	CATSDLAGGPETQYF	TGTGCCACCAGTGATTTGGCGGGGGGGCCGGAGACCCAGTACTTC
TRBD1	TRBV6-5	.	TRBJ2-3	CAGKDRGLYTDTQYF	TGTGCCGGCAAGGACAGGGGGCTTTACACAGATACGCAGTATTTT
.	TRBV7-2	many	TRBJ1-4	CASSTRTNEKLFF	TGTGCCAGCAGCACGCGCACTAATGAAAAACTGTTTTTT
.	TRBV12-5	.	TRBJ2-3	CASGHINQADTQYF	TGTGCTAGTGGTCACATAAATCAGGCTGATACGCAGTATTTT
TRBD1	TRBV19	many	TRBJ1-1	CASTPPTGGEAFF	TGTGCCAGTACCCCCCCCACAGGGGGCGAGGCTTTCTTT
.	TRBV7-3	.	TRBJ2-6	CASSSNLQGSGANVLTF	TGTGCCAGCAGCTCCAACCTACAGGGATCTGGGGCCAACGTCCTGACTTTC
.	TRBV19	.	TRBJ1-5	CASSIEQGPNQPQHF	TGTGCCAGTAGTATAGAACAGGGACCCAATCAGCCCCAGCATTTT
TRBD1	TRBV7-9	.	TRBJ2-7	CASEHRGRDEQYF	TGTGCCAGCGAGCACAGGGGGCGGGACGAGCAGTACTTC
TRBD1	TRBV12-3/TRBV12-4	many	TRBJ1-1	CASSSWGQAVATFF	TGTGCCAGCAGTTCCTGGGGACAGGCTGTTGCAACTTTCTTT
.	TRBV11-2	few	TRBJ2-1	CASSEDPSSYNEQFF	TGTGCCAGCAGCGAGGACCCGAGCTCCTACAATGAGCAGTTCTTC
TRBD2	TRBV4-3	many	TRBJ2-2	CASSQRAGGDTGELFF	TGCGCCAGCAGCCAACGTGCGGGAGGAGACACCGGGGAGCTGTTTTTT
.	TRBV6-6	many	TRBJ2-5	CASTAGQETQYF	TGTGCCAGCACGGCGGGACAAGAGACCCAGTACTTC